This T cell receptor beta chain derives from a study of CD8 T cells in Susac syndrome. Overall study findings and caveats: Susac-specific public clones were found in total CD8+ and CD8+ TEMRA repertoires, numbering under 20 and five, respectively. CD8+ clonal expansion in Susac peaked in TEMRA cells and active patients.

J was trimmed by 4 bases and V by 3 bases; bases with no gene match: 6. Germline CDR1 reads MGHRA; CDR2 reads YSYEKL. The CDR3 contains 15 residues. Note on this clonotype: Its antigen is not known.

With random hexamers, roughly 0.5 to 1 ug RNA was reverse transcribed. A single record per CDR3 protein comes from TCRdb applying MiXCR to the immunoSEQ multiplex PCR reads. The table lists about 130,000 distinct CDR3 sequences, around 94% of them singletons, with more than 0.2% in the top ten. The diagnostic criteria were recently defined, and patients with Susac syndrome met them for definite or probable disease. Negative isolation yielded CD8+ and CD4+ T cells; FACS enriched TEMRA cells. J is TRBJ1-2 and V is TRBV4-1; 9 nucleotides align to TRBD1. This clonotype originated in a human donor with Susac syndrome. Sequenced input: CD8+ T cells from PBMCs. The CDR3: CASSHVGQGSYGYTF. CDR3 DNA: TGCGCCAGCAGCCACGTGGGACAGGGTTCCTATGGCTACACCTTC.